The 14 T cell receptor beta chains in this list originate from one sample, sequenced in a study of technical replicates of blood from a few donors. Assay used: immunoSEQ multiplex PCR; TCRdb lists only in-frame clones, some missing. Among 50,000 or so clones listed, 92% were seen once. The specimen sequenced was PBMCs. The receptors stem from a human donor in good health. Some clones in this sample may be carry-over from other donors' samples.

The table lists this clone with a few counts. Other nucleotide sequences in the sample specify the same CDR3. The rearrangement uses TRBV6-5 and TRBJ1-1; no reliable D call. CDR1 MNHEY and CDR2 SVGAGI come from the germline V gene. Between the trimmed V and J ends, which lost 6 bases and 2 bases, there was a span of 10 bases. The CDR3 is 13 residues long. CDR3 bases: TGTGCCAGCAGACAGACCCTAAACACTGAAGCTTTCTTT. It is translated as CASRQTLNTEAFF.

This chain's CDR3 is CASSQVAGGPSVWGSDEQYF. DNA of the CDR3: TGCGCCAGCAGCCAGGTAGCGGGGGGGCCTTCCGTGTGGGGTTCGGACGAGCAGTACTTC. The chain has TRBV4-1 and TRBJ2-7, with 11 bases fitting TRBD2. Germline V gene lookup returns CDR1 MGHRA and CDR2 YSYEKL. This CDR3 is built from 20 residues. V lost 3 bases and J lost 5; bases outside the gene matches: 21.

The chain has TRBV30 and TRBJ2-7; D is uncertain. V lost 2 bases, J lost 3 bases, and 14 bases lay in between. The CDR3 length is 14 residues. The germline gives CDR1 GTSNPN, CDR2 SVGIG (reference sequence). In DNA, the CDR3 is TGTGCCTGGAGTAGTGGGTCTAGTTACTACGAGCAGTACTTC. Its translation is CAWSSGSSYYEQYF.

This clone came up once. The genes are TRBV6-5 and TRBJ2-5; D may be TRBD2 (7 bases). This CDR3 has 16 amino acids. With 0 bases removed from V and 6 bases from J, the gap between germline ends came to 17 bases. In germline, CDR1 is MNHEY, CDR2 SVGAGI. CDR3 DNA: TGTGCCAGCAGTTACTCCCCAGGGGACTACCCTAAGACCCAGTACTTC. Protein product: CASSYSPGDYPKTQYF.

The chain joins TRBV4-1 to TRBJ1-2; no firm D call. Looked up from germline, CDR1 is MGHRA and CDR2 is YSYEKL. The CDR3 runs to 15 residues. The V end was cut by 1 base, the J end by 2 bases, with 11 bases between. CDR3 region: CASSQAFGENYGYTF. As DNA, the CDR3 is TGCGCCAGCAGCCAAGCCTTCGGGGAGAACTATGGCTACACCTTC.

V and J are TRBV11-3 and TRBJ2-5; a possible D gene is TRBD1 (5 bases). V was trimmed by 2 bases and J by 5 bases, leaving 9 bases between them. CDR1 and CDR2 (germline): SGHNT, YENEEA. CDR3 length equals 13 residues. The CDR3 sequence: CASSLFQGETQYF. In DNA, the CDR3 is TGTGCCAGCAGCTTATTCCAGGGTGAGACCCAGTACTTC. Combining the CDR3 with reference TRBV11-3 and TRBJ2-5 gives the whole variable domain EAGVVQSPRYKIIEKKQPVAFWCNPISGHNTLYWYLQNLGQGPELLIRYENEEAVDDSQLPKDRFSAERLKGVDSTLKIQPAELGDSAVYLCASSLFQGETQYFGPGTRLLVL.

This chain uses TRBV27 with TRBJ2-1; maybe TRBD1 (7 bases). The CDR3 sequence is 16 residues long. V gave up 7 bases and J gave up 2 bases, with 18 bases separating them. Germline values: CDR1 MNHEY, CDR2 SMNVEV (reference sequence). CDR3 in amino acids: CASNPQGGQTYNEQFF. The CDR3 nucleotides are TGTGCCAGCAATCCTCAGGGGGGCCAAACCTACAATGAGCAGTTCTTC.

The chain combines TRBV2 with TRBJ1-1; D gene unclear. The V end lost 8 bases, the J end lost 0 bases, and 7 bases lay between the germline ends. The CDR3 contains 12 residues. Germline V gene data show CDR1 as SNHLY and CDR2 as FYNNEI. CDR3 residues: CASPGLNTEAFF. The CDR3 nucleotides read TGTGCCAGCCCGGGGTTGAACACTGAAGCTTTCTTT.

This clone was detected once. The rearrangement joins TRBV11-2 to TRBJ2-3, with 9 bases aligning to TRBD2. The CDR3 covers 16 residues. V dropped 6 bases and J dropped 5; count of bases not matched to a gene: 12. CDR1 SGHAT and CDR2 FQNNGV come from the germline V gene. The CDR3 region is CASRPGGRGPLDTQYF. The DNA of the CDR3 is TGTGCCAGCAGACCCGGCGGGAGGGGGCCTTTAGATACGCAGTATTTT.

V is TRBV4-2 and J is TRBJ1-2, with D possibly TRBD1 on 6 matching bases. The CDR3 runs 14 residues. Germline assignment: CDR1 LGHNA and CDR2 YNFKEQ. With 4 bases removed from V and 4 bases from J, the gap between germline ends came to 13 bases. This CDR3 is CASSPQTGAYGYTF. The CDR3 DNA is TGTGCCAGCAGCCCCCAGACAGGAGCCTATGGCTACACCTTC.

The chain is built from TRBV6-1 and TRBJ1-1; 7 nucleotides align to TRBD1. CDR1 and CDR2 from the germline V gene are MNHNS and SASEGT. The CDR3 consists of 14 residues. V lost 7 bases, J lost 2 bases, and 7 bases stayed unmatched. CDR3 DNA sequence: TGTGCCAGCACCTGGACAGGTTTAAACACTGAAGCTTTCTTT. It translates to CASTWTGLNTEAFF.

V gene TRBV7-2 combines with J gene TRBJ1-1; tentative D call: TRBD1 (5 bases). There are 14 residues in the CDR3. Germline values: CDR1 SGHTA, CDR2 FQGNSA. Trimming stripped 6 bases from V and 1 base from J, with 12 bases between. In nucleotides, the CDR3 is TGTGCCAGCAGTTTATTCGGACAGAACACTGAAGCTTTCTTT. This gives the protein CASSLFGQNTEAFF.

The chain uses TRBV7-2 and TRBJ1-2; no definite D call. Germline V gene lookup returns CDR1 SGHTA and CDR2 FQGNSA. There are 12 residues in the CDR3. V was shortened by 2 bases and J by 5 bases, with 6 bases between the two germline ends. CDR3 sequence reads: CASSLNSYGYTF. The CDR3 DNA reads as TGTGCCAGCAGCTTAAACAGTTATGGCTACACCTTC.

This sequence joins TRBV18 and TRBJ2-1; D might be TRBD1 (6 bases). This CDR3 region has 16 residues. The V gene's germline CDR1 is KGHSH and CDR2 LQKENI. The V end lost 2 bases, the J end lost 0 bases, and 11 bases lay between the germline ends. The CDR3 coding sequence is TGTGCCAGCTCACCAGCAGGGGCAGGCTCCTACAATGAGCAGTTCTTC. Amino acid sequence: CASSPAGAGSYNEQFF.